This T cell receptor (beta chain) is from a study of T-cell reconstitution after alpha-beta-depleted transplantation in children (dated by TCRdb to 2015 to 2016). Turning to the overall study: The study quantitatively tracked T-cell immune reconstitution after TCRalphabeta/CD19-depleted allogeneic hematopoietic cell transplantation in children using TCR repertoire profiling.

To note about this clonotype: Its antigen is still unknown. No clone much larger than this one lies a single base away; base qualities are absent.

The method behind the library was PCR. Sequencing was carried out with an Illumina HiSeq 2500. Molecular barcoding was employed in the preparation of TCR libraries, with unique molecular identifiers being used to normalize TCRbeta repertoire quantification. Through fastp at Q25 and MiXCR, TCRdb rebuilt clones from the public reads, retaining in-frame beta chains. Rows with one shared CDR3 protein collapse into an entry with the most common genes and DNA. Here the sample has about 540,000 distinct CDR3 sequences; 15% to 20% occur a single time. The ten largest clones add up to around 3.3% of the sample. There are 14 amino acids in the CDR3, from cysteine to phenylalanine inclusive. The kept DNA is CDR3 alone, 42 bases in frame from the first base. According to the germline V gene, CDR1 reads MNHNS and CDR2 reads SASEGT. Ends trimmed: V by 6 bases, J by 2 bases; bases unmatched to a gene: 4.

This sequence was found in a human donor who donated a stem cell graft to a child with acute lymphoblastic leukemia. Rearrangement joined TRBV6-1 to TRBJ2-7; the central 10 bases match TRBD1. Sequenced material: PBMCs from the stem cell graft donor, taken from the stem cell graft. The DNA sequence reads TGTGCCAGCAGCGGACAGGGGGGACCCTACGAGCAGTACTTC. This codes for CASSGQGGPYEQYF.